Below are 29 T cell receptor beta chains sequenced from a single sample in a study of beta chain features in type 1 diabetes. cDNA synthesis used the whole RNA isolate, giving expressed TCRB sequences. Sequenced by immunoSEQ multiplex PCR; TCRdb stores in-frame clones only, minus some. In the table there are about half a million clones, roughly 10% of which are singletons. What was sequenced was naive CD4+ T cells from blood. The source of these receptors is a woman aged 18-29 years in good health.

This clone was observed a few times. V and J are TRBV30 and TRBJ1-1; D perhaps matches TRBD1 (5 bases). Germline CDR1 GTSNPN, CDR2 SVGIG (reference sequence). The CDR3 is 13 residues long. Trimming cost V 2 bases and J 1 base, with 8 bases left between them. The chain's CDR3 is CAWSQGANTEAFF. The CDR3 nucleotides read TGTGCCTGGAGTCAAGGGGCGAACACTGAAGCTTTCTTT.

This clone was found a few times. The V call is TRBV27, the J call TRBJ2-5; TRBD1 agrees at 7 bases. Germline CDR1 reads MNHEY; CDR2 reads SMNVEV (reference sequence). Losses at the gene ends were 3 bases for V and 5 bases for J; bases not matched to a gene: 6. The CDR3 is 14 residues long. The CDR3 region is CASSFGRGSETQYF. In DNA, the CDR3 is TGTGCCAGCAGTTTTGGCAGGGGGAGCGAGACCCAGTACTTC.

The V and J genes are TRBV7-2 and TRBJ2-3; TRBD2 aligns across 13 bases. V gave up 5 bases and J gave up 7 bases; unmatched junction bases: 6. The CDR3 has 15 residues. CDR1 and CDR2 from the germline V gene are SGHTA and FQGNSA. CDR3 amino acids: CASSPGLAGANTQYF. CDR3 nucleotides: TGTGCCAGCAGCCCTGGACTAGCGGGGGCTAATACGCAGTATTTT.

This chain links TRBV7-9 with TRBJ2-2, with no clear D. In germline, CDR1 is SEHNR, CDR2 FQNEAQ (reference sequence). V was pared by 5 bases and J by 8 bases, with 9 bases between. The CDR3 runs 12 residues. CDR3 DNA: TGTGCCAGCAGCCCTCGGGCGGGGGAGCTGTTTTTT. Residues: CASSPRAGELFF. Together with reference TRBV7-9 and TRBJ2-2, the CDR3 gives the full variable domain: DTGVSQNPRHKITKRGQNVTFRCDPISEHNRLYWYRQTLGQGPEFLTYFQNEAQLEKSRLLSDRFSAERPKGSFSTLEIQRTEQGDSAMYLCASSPRAGELFFGEGSRLTVL.

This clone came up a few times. The CDR3 here is CASSLSGTAVKNIQYF. The CDR3 DNA follows: TGTGCCAGCAGCTTGTCTGGGACAGCCGTCAAAAACATTCAGTACTTC. The chain is built from TRBV5-6 and TRBJ2-4, with 7 bases aligning to TRBD1. After removal of 1 base from V and 3 bases from J, the junction contained 7 bases not matched to a gene. The CDR3 runs to 16 residues. Germline V gene sequence: CDR1 SGHDT, CDR2 YYEEEE.

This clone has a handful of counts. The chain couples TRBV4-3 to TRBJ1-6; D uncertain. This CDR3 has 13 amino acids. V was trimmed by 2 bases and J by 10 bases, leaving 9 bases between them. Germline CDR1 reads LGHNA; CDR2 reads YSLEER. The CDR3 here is CASSQPVGSPLHF. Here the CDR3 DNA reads TGCGCCAGCAGCCAACCAGTTGGATCACCCCTCCACTTT.

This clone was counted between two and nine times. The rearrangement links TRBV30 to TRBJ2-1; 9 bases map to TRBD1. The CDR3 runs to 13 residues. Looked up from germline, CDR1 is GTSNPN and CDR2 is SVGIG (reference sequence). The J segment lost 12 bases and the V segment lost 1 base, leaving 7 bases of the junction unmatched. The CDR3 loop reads CAWSGMGDRAQFF. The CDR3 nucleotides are TGTGCCTGGAGTGGAATGGGGGACAGGGCGCAGTTCTTC.

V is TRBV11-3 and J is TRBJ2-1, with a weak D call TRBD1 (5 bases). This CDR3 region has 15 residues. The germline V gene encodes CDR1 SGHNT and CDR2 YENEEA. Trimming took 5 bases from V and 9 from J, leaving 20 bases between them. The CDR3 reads CASSMGQGIVSEQFF. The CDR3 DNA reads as TGTGCCAGCAGCATGGGTCAGGGAATAGTCAGTGAGCAGTTCTTC.

As DNA, the CDR3 is TGTGCCAGCAGCGATAGGACAGGACTTACCGGGGAGCTGTTTTTT. Translating gives CASSDRTGLTGELFF. The gene calls are TRBV7-9 and TRBJ2-2, with 7 bases that match TRBD1. CDR3 size: 15 residues. J gave up 5 bases and V 5 bases, and 8 bases lay outside the gene matches. Germline V gene lookup returns CDR1 SEHNR and CDR2 FQNEAQ (reference sequence).

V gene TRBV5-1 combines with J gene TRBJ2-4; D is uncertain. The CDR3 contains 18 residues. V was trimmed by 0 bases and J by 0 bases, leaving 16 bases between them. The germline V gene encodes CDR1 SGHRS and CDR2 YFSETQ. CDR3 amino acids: CASSLGPAEIRAKNIQYF. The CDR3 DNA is TGCGCCAGCAGCTTGGGGCCTGCCGAGATACGAGCCAAAAACATTCAGTACTTC.

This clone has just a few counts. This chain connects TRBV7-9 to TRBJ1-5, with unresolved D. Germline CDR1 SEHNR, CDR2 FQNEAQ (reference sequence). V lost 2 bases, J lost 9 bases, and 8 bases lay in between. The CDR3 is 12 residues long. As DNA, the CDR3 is TGTGCCAGCAGCTTAACCCAAGGGCCCCAGCATTTT. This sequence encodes CASSLTQGPQHF.

Here the CDR3 DNA reads TGCAGTGCTCCCTCGGAGGGTGGCTACACCTTC. Translated: CSAPSEGGYTF. The V gene is TRBV20-1, the J gene TRBJ1-2; no definite D call. There are 11 residues in the CDR3. V lost 5 bases, J lost 7 bases, and 11 bases lay in between. Germline V gene lookup returns CDR1 DFQATT and CDR2 SNEGSKA (reference sequence).

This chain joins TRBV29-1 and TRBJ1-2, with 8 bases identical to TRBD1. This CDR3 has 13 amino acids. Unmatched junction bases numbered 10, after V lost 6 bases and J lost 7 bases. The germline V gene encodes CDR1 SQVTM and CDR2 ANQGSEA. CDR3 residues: CSVERTGFRGYTF. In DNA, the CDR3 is TGCAGCGTGGAAAGGACAGGGTTTCGTGGCTACACCTTC.

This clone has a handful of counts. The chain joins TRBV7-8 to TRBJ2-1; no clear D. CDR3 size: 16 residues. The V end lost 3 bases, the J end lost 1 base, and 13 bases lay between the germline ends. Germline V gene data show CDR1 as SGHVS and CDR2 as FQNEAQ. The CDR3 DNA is TGTGCCAGCAGCTTCAGCTCCCTAGGTTCCTACAATGAGCAGTTCTTC. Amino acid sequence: CASSFSSLGSYNEQFF.

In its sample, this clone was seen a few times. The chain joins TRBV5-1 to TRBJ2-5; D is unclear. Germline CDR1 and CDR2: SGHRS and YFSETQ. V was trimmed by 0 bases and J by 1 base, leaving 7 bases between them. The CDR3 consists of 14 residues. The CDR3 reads CASSLVSSQETQYF. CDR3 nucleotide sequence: TGCGCCAGCAGCTTGGTATCCAGCCAAGAGACCCAGTACTTC.

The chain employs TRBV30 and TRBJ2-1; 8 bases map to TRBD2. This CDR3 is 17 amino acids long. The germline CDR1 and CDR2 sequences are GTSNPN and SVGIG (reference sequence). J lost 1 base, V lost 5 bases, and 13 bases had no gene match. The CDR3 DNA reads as TGTGCCTGGGGGAGGGGGAGCGGGAGTACGTCCTACAATGAGCAGTTCTTC. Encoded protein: CAWGRGSGSTSYNEQFF.

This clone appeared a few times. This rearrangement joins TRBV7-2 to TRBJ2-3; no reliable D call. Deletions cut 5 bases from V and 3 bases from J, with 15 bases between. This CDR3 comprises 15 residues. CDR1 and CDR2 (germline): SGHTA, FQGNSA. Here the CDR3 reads CASSLPYGVTDTQYF. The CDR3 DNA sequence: TGTGCCAGCAGCCTGCCTTATGGCGTAACAGATACGCAGTATTTT. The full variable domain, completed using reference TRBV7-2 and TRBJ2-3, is GAGVSQSPSNKVTEKGKDVELRCDPISGHTALYWYRQSLGQGLEFLIYFQGNSAPDKSGLPSDRFSAERTGGSVSTLTIQRTQQEDSAVYLCASSLPYGVTDTQYFGPGTRLTVL.

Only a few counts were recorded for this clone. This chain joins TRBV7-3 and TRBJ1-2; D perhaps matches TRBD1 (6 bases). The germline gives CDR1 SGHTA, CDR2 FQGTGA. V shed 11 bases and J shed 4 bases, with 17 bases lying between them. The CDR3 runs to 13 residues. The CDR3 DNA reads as TGTGCCGGAAGAGGACAGTCACGCTATGGCTACACCTTC. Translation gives CAGRGQSRYGYTF.

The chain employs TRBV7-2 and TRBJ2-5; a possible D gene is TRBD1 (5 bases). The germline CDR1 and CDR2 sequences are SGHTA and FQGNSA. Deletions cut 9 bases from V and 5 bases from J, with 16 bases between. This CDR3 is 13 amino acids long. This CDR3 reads CASHLGPRETQYF. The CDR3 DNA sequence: TGTGCCAGTCACTTGGGGCCGAGGGAGACCCAGTACTTC. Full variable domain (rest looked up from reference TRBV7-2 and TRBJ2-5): GAGVSQSPSNKVTEKGKDVELRCDPISGHTALYWYRQSLGQGLEFLIYFQGNSAPDKSGLPSDRFSAERTGGSVSTLTIQRTQQEDSAVYLCASHLGPRETQYFGPGTRLLVL.

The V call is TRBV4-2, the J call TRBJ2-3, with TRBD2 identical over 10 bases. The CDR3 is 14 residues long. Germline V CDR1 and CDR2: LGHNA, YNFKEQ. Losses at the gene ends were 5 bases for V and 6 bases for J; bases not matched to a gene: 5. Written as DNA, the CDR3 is TGTGCCAGCAGCACCAGCGGGGGGGCCGATACGCAGTATTTT. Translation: CASSTSGGADTQYF.

Written as DNA, the CDR3 is TGCGCCAGCAGCTTGGCGGCGACTAGCACAGATACGCAGTATTTT. This gives the protein CASSLAATSTDTQYF. The rearrangement joins TRBV5-1 to TRBJ2-3; D gene uncertain. The germline CDR1 and CDR2 sequences are SGHRS and YFSETQ. Trimming stripped 0 bases from V and 0 bases from J, with 8 bases between. The CDR3 length is 15 residues.

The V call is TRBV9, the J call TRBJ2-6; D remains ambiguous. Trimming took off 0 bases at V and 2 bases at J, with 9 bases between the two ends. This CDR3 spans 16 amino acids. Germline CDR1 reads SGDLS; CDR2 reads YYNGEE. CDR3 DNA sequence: TGTGCCAGCAGCGTAGTACTTACGCCTGGGGCCAACGTCCTGACTTTC. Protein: CASSVVLTPGANVLTF.

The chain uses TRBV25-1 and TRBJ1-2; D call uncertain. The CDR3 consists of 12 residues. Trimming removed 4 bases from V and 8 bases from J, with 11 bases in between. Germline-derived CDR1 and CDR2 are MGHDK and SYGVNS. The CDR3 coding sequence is TGTGCCAGCAGTGTGGACCCAGAGGGCTACACCTTC. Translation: CASSVDPEGYTF.

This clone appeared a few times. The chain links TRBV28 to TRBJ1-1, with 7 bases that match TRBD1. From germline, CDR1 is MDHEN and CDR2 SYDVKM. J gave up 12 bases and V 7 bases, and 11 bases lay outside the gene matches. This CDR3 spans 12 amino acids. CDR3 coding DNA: TGTGCCAGCACCCTCGGACAGGATCGGTCTTTCTTT. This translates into CASTLGQDRSFF.

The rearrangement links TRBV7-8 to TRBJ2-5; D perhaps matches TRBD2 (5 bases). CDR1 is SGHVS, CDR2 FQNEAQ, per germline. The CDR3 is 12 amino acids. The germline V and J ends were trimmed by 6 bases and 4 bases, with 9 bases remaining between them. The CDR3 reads CASRRAGETQYF. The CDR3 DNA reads TGTGCCAGCAGGAGGGCAGGAGAGACCCAGTACTTC. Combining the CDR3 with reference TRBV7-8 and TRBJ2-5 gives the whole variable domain GAGVSQSPRYKVAKRGQDVALRCDPISGHVSLFWYQQALGQGPEFLTYFQNEAQLDKSGLPSDRFFAERPEGSVSTLKIQRTQQEDSAVYLCASRRAGETQYFGPGTRLLVL.

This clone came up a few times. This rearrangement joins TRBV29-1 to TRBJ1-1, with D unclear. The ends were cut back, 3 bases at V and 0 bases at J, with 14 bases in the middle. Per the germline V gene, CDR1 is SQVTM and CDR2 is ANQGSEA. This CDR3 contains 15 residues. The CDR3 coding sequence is TGCAGCGTTGATTCCCGACGTCGGGTGAACACTGAAGCTTTCTTT. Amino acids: CSVDSRRRVNTEAFF.

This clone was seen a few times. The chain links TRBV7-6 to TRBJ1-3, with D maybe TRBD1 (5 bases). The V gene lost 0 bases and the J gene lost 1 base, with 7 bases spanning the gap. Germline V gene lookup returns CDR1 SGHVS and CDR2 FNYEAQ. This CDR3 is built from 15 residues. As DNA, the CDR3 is TGTGCCAGCAGCTTAGCAAGGGGTTCTGGAAACACCATATATTTT. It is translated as CASSLARGSGNTIYF. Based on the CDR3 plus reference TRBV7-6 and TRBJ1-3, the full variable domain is GAGVSQSPRYKVTKRGQDVALRCDPISGHVSLYWYRQALGQGPEFLTYFNYEAQQDKSGLPNDRFSAERPEGSISTLTIQRTEQRDSAMYRCASSLARGSGNTIYFGEGSWLTVV.

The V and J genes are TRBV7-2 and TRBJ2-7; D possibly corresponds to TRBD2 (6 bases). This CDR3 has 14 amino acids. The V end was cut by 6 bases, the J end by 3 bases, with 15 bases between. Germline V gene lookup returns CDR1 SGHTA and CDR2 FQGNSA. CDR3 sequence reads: CASSLSGGFYEQYV. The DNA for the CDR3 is TGTGCCAGCAGTTTAAGTGGGGGGTTCTACGAGCAGTACGTC.

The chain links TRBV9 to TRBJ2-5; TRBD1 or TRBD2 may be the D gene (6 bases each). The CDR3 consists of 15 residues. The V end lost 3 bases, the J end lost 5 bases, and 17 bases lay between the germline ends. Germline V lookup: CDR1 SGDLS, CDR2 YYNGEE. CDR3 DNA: TGTGCCAGCAGCGCCAGTGGGGGGCTCGGGGAGACCCAGTACTTC. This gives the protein CASSASGGLGETQYF.